Listed below are T cell receptor beta chains from one sample, sequenced in a study of blood T cell repertoires in COVID-19. Here immunoSEQ multiplex PCR was the method, and the copy in TCRdb shows in-frame clones only, minus some. Among a few hundred thousand clones listed, roughly 90% were seen once. Material for sequencing was PBMCs or T cells enriched from blood (not recorded which). Receptors were obtained from a woman in her 30s who had recovered from COVID-19. The conserved cysteine and the conserved F or W are not part of the CDR3 here.

j_gene | v_gene | CDR3aa
TRBJ1-1 | TRBV3-1/TRBV3-2 | ASSQVEGLEAF
TRBJ2-7 | TRBV25-1 | ASSPRQGGPYEQY
TRBJ2-5 | TRBV2 | ASTTQGSETQY
TRBJ2-3 | TRBV3-1/TRBV3-2 | ASSQALAGGRDTQY
TRBJ2-7 | TRBV29-1 | SVSDSSGSYEQY
TRBJ2-1 | TRBV29-1 | SVEPTGGNEQF
TRBJ2-1 | TRBV20-1 | SASLTINEQF
TRBJ2-1 | TRBV5-4 | ASSLGLAGLTYNEQF
TRBJ2-7 | TRBV6-5 | ASSKTSGTSYEQY
TRBJ1-2 | TRBV7-9 | ASSPHTGNYGYT
TRBJ2-3 | TRBV9 | ASSGTGVPAGDTQY
TRBJ2-4 | TRBV15 | ATSVAKNIQY
TRBJ1-1 | TRBV18 | ASSPSPLGGGKNTEAF
TRBJ2-1 | TRBV5-8 | ASSYGSGGDEQF
TRBJ1-2 | TRBV12-3/TRBV12-4 | ASSSDRAHGYT
TRBJ2-5 | TRBV19 | ASSDSLSGRERKRQAQETQY
TRBJ2-4 | TRBV2 | ASSGTSGGVNIQY
TRBJ2-3 | TRBV2 | ASSITGPDTQY